This TCR beta chain came from a study of blood T cells in healthy people across ages. Study-wide findings and caveats: The diversity estimates, figures obtained from one million T cells, were considered underestimates. Naive T cell percentage showed a strong correlation with TCR beta diversity.

About this clonotype: Its antigen is not known.

The V end lost 5 bases, the J end lost 2 bases, and 10 bases lay between the germline ends. Germline lookup yields CDR1 SGHVS and CDR2 FNYEAQ. The CDR3 runs 13 residues. Next came a second PCR, run for about 6 to 11 cycles, which used a sample-barcoded 5' primer along with a J-beta primer mix. TCRdb called the 5' RACE reads again in MiXCR, with one record for every CDR3 protein. The sample carries over 1,300,000 distinct CDR3 sequences, around 59% recorded once. The V call is TRBV7-6, the J call TRBJ2-7; D is tentatively TRBD1 or TRBD2 (5 bases each). The sequence was obtained from a man aged 18 to 35 in good health. The specimen was blood. CDR3 sequence: CASSTGPAYEQYF. The CDR3 DNA follows: TGTGCCAGCAGCACGGGACCAGCCTACGAGCAGTACTTC.